This entry describes one TCR beta chain. Its binding antigen is unknown. No much larger clone is present one base from it, and per-base qualities are unavailable. Here V drops 5 bases and J drops 3 bases, and the junction holds 6 bases not matched to any gene. The germline V gene encodes CDR1 SGHTA and CDR2 FQGNSA. The cysteine opens and the phenylalanine closes a CDR3 of 15 amino acids. Of the read, only the CDR3 DNA is kept; its 45 bases are in frame from base 1. The record originates from a study of OX40 agonist ivuxolimab in advanced cancers. As for the study more broadly: Ivuxolimab, which targeted the costimulatory receptor OX40 (CD134), was an agonistic, fully human IgG2 monoclonal antibody. Intravenous ivuxolimab was administered to patients every 2 weeks at six dose levels: 0.01, 0.1, 0.3, 1.5, 3 and 10 mg/kg. Among the roughly 50 dose-escalation patients, roughly 20 had hepatocellular carcinoma, about 15 melanoma, 9 renal cell carcinoma and 9 head and neck cancer. A male proportion of about 79% and a mean age of approximately 61 years, ranging from 23 to 79, were recorded for the dose-escalation cohort. Prior anti-PD-1, anti-PD-L1 or anti-CTLA-4 therapy was permitted, and approximately 42% of dose-escalation patients had received checkpoint inhibitors. Partial responses occurred in three dose-escalation patients, of whom one had hepatocellular carcinoma and two had cutaneous melanoma. Peripheral TCRbeta sequencing was intended to test whether TCR sequence diversity was altered and clonal T-cell expansion was caused by ivuxolimab. The paper covers the monotherapy dose-escalation part of the phase I ivuxolimab trial, which included N ≈ 57 patients.

The trial excluded patients who had a history of autoimmune disease or who were on systemic immunosuppression. Peripheral blood for TCR sequencing was drawn from every dose cohort at baseline, at cycle 4 day 1 and at cycle 7 day 1. Samples came from an open-label, multicenter, first-in-human phase I dose-escalation trial of ivuxolimab. Adults with locally advanced or metastatic melanoma, renal cell carcinoma, hepatocellular carcinoma or head and neck squamous cell carcinoma were enrolled in the trial. CD4+ and CD8+ T cells were sorted separately from peripheral blood before TCR sequencing. For sequencing of the TCRbeta CDR3 region, genomic DNA was extracted from the sorted cells. TCRbeta CDR3 regions were sequenced using the immunoSEQ Assay. TCRdb mirrors the immuneACCESS table, restricted to in-frame sequences. Some clones are absent from its copies; in checked studies, under half trace to an unresolved V gene, and the reason for the others is unknown. This sample holds about 65,000 clones; around nine tenths were observed only once. The leading ten clones occupy approximately 0.4% of the sample.

The full study reports these points: After ivuxolimab, expanded clones were on average more numerous among CD8+ T cells than among CD4+ T cells. The antigen specificity of the clonally expanded peripheral T cells was not determined. Low levels of normalized T-cell clonal expansion were also seen in some nonresponding patients. In partial responders in the 0.1-3.0 mg/kg groups, normalized peripheral clonal expansion was found to be among the lowest, especially among CD8+ T cells. At doses of 0.1 to 3.0 mg/kg, clonal expansion of both CD4+ and CD8+ blood T cells was observed from baseline to week 6.

This TCR derives from an adult with an advanced solid tumor such as melanoma, head and neck, liver or kidney cancer. The source was CD4+ or CD8+ T cells sorted from blood, collected in a trial of the OX40 agonist ivuxolimab. Recombination linked TRBV7-2 to TRBJ2-2; 7 central bases correspond to TRBD1. The CDR3 loop reads CASSRDRVDTGELFF. The nucleotide sequence is given as TGTGCCAGCAGCCGTGACAGGGTGGACACCGGGGAGCTGTTTTTT.